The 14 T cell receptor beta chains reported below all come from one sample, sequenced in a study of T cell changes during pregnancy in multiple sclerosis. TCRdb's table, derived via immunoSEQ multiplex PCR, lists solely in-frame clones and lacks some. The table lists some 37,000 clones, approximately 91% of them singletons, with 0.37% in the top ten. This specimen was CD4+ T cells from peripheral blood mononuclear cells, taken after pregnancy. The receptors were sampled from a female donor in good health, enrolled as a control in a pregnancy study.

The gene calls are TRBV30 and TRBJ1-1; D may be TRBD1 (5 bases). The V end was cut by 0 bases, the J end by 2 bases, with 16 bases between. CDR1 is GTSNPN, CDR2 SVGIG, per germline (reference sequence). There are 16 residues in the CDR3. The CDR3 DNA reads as TGTGCCTGGAGTGTAGGGGTTGGGATCGTAAACACTGAAGCTTTCTTT. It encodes CAWSVGVGIVNTEAFF.

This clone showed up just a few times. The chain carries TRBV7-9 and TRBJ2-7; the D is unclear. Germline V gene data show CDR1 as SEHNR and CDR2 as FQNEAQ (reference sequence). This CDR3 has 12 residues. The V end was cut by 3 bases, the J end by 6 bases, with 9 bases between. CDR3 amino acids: CASSFPKLEQYF. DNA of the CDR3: TGTGCCAGCAGCTTTCCCAAGCTCGAGCAGTACTTC.

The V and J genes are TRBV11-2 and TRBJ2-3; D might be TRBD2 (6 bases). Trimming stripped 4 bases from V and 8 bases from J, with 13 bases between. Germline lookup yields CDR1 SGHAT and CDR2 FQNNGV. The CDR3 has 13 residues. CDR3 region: CASSWGDPGTQYF. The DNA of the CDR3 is TGTGCCAGCAGCTGGGGGGACCCGGGTACGCAGTATTTT.

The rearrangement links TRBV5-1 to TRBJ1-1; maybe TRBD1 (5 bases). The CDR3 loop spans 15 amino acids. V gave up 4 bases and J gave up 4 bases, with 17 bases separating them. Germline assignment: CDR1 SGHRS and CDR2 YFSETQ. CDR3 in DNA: TGCGCCAGCAGCCCGGCGCCCGGGGGAGCCACTGAAGCTTTCTTT. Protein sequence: CASSPAPGGATEAFF.

CDR3 DNA sequence: TGTGCCAGCAGTTTCGACAGGGGACGGTCCTACGAGCAGTACTTC. Its protein product is CASSFDRGRSYEQYF. This chain uses TRBV6-6 with TRBJ2-7, with 8 bases matching TRBD1. In germline, CDR1 is MNHNY, CDR2 SVGAGI (reference sequence). The CDR3 consists of 15 residues. J lost 1 base, V lost 4 bases, and 6 bases had no gene match.

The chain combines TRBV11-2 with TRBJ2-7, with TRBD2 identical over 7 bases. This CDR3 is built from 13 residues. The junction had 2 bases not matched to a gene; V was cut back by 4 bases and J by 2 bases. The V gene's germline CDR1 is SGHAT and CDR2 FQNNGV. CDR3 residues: CASSSGLPYEQYF. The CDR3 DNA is TGTGCCAGCAGCTCGGGACTACCCTACGAGCAGTACTTC.

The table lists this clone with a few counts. CDR3 nucleotides: TGCAGCGTTGTCGGGGATAGCAATCAGCCCCAGCATTTT. Encoded protein: CSVVGDSNQPQHF. V is TRBV29-1 and J is TRBJ1-5; D gene uncertain. CDR3 length equals 13 residues. CDR1 SQVTM and CDR2 ANQGSEA come from the germline V gene. With 4 bases removed from V and 0 bases from J, the gap between germline ends came to 7 bases. Full variable domain (missing parts from reference TRBV29-1 and TRBJ1-5): SAVISQKPSRDICQRGTSLTIQCQVDSQVTMMFWYRQQPGQSLTLIATANQGSEATYESGFVIDKFPISRPNLTFSTLTVSNMSPEDSSIYLCSVVGDSNQPQHFGDGTRLSIL.

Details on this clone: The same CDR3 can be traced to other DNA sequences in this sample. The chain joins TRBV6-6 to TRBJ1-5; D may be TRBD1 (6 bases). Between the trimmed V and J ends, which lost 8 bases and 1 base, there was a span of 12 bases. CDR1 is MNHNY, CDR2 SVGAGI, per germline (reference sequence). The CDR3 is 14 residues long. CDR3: CASFGQYSNQPQHF. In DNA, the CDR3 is TGTGCCAGCTTCGGACAGTACAGCAATCAGCCCCAGCATTTT.

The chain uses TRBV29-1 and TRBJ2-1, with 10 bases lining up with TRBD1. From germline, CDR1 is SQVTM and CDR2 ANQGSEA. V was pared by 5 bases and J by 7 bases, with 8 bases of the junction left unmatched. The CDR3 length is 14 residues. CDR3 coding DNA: TGCAGCGTTTCTAGAGGACAGGGGGTAAATGAGCAGTTCTTC. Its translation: CSVSRGQGVNEQFF.

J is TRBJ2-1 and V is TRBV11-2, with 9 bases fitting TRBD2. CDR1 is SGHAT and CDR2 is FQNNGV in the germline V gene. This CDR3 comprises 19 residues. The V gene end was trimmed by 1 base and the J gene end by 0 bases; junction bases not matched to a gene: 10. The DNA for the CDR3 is TGTGCCAGCAGCTTAGGTCCGGCGAGCGGGGGGCACTCCTACAATGAGCAGTTCTTC. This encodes CASSLGPASGGHSYNEQFF.

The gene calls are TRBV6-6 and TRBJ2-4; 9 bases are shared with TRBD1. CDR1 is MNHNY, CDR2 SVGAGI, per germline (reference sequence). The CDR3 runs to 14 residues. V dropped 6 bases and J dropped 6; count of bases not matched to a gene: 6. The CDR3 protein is CASRGDREGNIQYF. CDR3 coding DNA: TGTGCCAGCAGGGGGGACAGGGAGGGAAACATTCAGTACTTC.

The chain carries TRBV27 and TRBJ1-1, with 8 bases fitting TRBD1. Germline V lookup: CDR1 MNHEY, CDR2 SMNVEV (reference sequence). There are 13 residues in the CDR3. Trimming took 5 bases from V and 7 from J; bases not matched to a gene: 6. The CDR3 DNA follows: TGTGCCAGCAGTGGAAGACAGGGGCTTGAAGCTTTCTTT. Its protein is CASSGRQGLEAFF.

Written as DNA, the CDR3 is TGTGCCAGCAGCACACAGGGGGTAAACAATCAGCCCCAGCATTTT. Amino acid sequence: CASSTQGVNNQPQHF. The V call is TRBV5-6, the J call TRBJ1-5; 8 nucleotides agree with TRBD1. The CDR3 consists of 15 residues. V lost 4 bases, J lost 3 bases, and 6 bases stayed unmatched. The V gene's germline CDR1 is SGHDT and CDR2 YYEEEE.

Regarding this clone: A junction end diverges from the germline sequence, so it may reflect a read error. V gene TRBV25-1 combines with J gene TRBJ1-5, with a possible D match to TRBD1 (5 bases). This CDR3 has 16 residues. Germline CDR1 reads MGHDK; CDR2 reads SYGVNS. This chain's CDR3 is CASRESGGGKDQPQHF. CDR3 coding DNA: TGTGCCAGCAGGGAATCCGGGGGGGGAAAGGATCAGCCCCAGCATTTT.